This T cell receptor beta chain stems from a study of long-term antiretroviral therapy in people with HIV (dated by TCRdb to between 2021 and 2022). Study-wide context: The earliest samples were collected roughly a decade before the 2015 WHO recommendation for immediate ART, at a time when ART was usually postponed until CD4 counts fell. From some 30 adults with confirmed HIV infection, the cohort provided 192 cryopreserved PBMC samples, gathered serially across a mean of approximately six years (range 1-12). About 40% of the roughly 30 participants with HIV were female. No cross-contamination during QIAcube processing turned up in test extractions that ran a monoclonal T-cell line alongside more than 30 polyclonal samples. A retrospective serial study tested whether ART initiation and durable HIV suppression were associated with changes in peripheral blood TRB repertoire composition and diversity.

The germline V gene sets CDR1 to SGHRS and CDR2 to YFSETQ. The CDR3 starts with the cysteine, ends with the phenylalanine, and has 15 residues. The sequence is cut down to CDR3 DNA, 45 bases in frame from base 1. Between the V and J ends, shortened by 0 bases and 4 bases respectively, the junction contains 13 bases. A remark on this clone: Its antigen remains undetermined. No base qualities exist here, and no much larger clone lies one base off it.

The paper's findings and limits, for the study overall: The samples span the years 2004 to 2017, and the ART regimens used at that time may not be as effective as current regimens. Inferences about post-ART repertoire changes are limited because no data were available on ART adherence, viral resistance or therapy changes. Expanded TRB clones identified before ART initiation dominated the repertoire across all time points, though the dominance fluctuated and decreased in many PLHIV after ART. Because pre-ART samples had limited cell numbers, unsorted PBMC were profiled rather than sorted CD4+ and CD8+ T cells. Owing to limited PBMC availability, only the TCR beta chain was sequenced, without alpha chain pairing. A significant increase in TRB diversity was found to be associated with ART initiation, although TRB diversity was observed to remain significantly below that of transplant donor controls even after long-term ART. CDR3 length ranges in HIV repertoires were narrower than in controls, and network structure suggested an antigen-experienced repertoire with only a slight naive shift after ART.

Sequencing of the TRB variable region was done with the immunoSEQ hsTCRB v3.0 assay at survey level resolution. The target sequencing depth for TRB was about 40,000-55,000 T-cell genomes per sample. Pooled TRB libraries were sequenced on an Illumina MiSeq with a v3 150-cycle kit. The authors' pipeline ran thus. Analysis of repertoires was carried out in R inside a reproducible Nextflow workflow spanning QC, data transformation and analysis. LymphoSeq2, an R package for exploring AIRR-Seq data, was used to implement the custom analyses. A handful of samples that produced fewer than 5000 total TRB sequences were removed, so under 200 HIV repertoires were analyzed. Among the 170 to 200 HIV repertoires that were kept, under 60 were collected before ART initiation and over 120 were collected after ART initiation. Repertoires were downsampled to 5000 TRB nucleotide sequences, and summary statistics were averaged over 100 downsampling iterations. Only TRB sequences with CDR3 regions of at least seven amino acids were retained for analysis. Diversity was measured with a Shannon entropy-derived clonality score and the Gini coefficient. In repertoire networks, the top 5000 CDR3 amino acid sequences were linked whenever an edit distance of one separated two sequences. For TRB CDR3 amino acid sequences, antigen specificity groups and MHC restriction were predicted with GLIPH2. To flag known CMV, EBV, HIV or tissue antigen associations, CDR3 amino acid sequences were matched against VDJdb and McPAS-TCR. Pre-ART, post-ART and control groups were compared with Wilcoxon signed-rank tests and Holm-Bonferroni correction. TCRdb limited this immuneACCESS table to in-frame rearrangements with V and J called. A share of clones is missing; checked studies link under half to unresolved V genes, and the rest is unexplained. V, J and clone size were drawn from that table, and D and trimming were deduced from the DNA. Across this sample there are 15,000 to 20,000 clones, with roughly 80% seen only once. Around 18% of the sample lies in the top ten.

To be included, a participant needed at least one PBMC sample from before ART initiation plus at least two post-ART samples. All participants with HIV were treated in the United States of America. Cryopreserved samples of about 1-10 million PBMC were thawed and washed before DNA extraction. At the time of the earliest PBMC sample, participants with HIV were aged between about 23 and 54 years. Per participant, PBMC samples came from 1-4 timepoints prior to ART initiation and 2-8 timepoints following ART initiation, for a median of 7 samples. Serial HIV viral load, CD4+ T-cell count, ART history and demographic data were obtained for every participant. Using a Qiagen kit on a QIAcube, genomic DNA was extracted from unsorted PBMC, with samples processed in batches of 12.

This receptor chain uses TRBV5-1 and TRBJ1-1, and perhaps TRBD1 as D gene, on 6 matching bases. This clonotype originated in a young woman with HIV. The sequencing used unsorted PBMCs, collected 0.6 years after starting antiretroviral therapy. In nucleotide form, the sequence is TGCGCCAGCAGCTTGGGGTCAGGGGATACCACTGAAGCTTTCTTT. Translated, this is CASSLGSGDTTEAFF.